Described below is a single T cell receptor beta chain sequence and its context. Its matching antigen is unknown. The use of a sample-barcoded 5' primer and a J-beta primer mix characterized a second PCR of roughly 7 to 12 cycles. Every cDNA molecule bore a tag from a template-switch adaptor containing 12 random nucleotides. TCRdb ran MiXCR on the 5' RACE reads and lists one entry per CDR3 protein. This table has 540,000 or so distinct CDR3 sequences, 40% to 55% appearing once. This sample is part of a study of blood T cells in healthy people across ages. Study conclusions and caveats: Significant beta diversity loss was already apparent by age approximately 40, declining roughly linearly. PBMC samples, being unsorted, prevented any conclusive comparison of naive and antigen-experienced cells.

Samples each had at least 6 micrograms of total RNA extracted. Germline V gene data show CDR1 as SNHLY and CDR2 as FYNNEI. V shed 3 bases, J shed 8 bases, and the junction held 3 bases outside the gene matches. This CDR3 spans 13 amino acids. Sequencing was carried out using blood. V usage is TRBV2 and J usage is TRBJ2-1, with 8 bases fitting TRBD1. This TCR was recovered from a man older than 75 in good health. CDR3 sequence reads: CASSDGTGDEQFF. Here the CDR3 DNA reads TGTGCCAGCAGTGACGGGACAGGCGATGAGCAGTTCTTC.